These T cell receptor beta chains were read from a single sample in a study of cytomegalovirus exposure and HLA in healthy donors. Using immunoSEQ multiplex PCR, the repertoire was profiled, and TCRdb retains in-frame clones only, with some absent. The profile shows 100,000 to 150,000 clones, more than 65% of them singletons. The sample was PBMCs. These receptors originate from a man younger than 35 in good health and CMV-seropositive. The CDR3 runs from the conserved cysteine through the conserved F or W. Each record gives: clone size, D gene, J gene, V gene, CDR3 DNA, CDR3 protein. A D gene is named only where the DNA matches it firmly. Size tells how often a clone was seen (once, few, many) or the class of an expanded clone, and some rows leave it out.

abundance: .
d_gene: TRBD1
j_gene: TRBJ2-5
v_gene: TRBV4-2
CDR3nt: TGTGCCAGCAGCAAAGATACAGGGGACCAAGAGACCCAGTACTTC
CDR3aa: CASSKDTGDQETQYF

abundance: few
d_gene: TRBD1
j_gene: TRBJ1-6
v_gene: TRBV6-5
CDR3nt: TGTGCCAGCAGTGACAGGGAAAATTCACCCCTCCACTTT
CDR3aa: CASSDRENSPLHF

abundance: .
d_gene: TRBD2
j_gene: TRBJ2-1
v_gene: TRBV11-2
CDR3nt: TGTGCCAGCAGCTTAGTCGCCGGGAGGACCCTCCACAATGAGCAGTTCTTC
CDR3aa: CASSLVAGRTLHNEQFF

abundance: .
d_gene: .
j_gene: TRBJ1-2
v_gene: TRBV2
CDR3nt: TGTGCCAGCAGTGTGAGGGTGGGGTATGGCTACACCTTC
CDR3aa: CASSVRVGYGYTF

abundance: .
d_gene: TRBD1
j_gene: TRBJ2-1
v_gene: TRBV7-9
CDR3nt: TGTGCCAGCAGCTTAGAGCCCCAATGGACAGGGATTTACAATGAGCAGTTCTTC
CDR3aa: CASSLEPQWTGIYNEQFF

abundance: .
d_gene: TRBD1
j_gene: TRBJ2-2
v_gene: TRBV29-1
CDR3nt: TGCAGCGTTAGGGACAGGGGTGGCACCGGGGAGCTGTTTTTT
CDR3aa: CSVRDRGGTGELFF

abundance: .
d_gene: .
j_gene: TRBJ2-6
v_gene: TRBV5-6
CDR3nt: TGTGCCAGCAGCTTGGCCGCGATGGGCTTATCTGGGGCCAACGTCCTGACTTTC
CDR3aa: CASSLAAMGLSGANVLTF

abundance: .
d_gene: .
j_gene: TRBJ1-2
v_gene: TRBV7-2
CDR3nt: TGTGCCAGCAGCTTAGGGCAGGATCGGTGGGGCTACACCTTC
CDR3aa: CASSLGQDRWGYTF

abundance: .
d_gene: TRBD1
j_gene: TRBJ1-2
v_gene: TRBV5-4
CDR3nt: TGTGCCAGCAGCAAGGACAGGGGGTCCCCCTCGTGGGGCTACACCTTC
CDR3aa: CASSKDRGSPSWGYTF

abundance: few
d_gene: .
j_gene: TRBJ1-1
v_gene: TRBV18
CDR3nt: TGTGCCAGCTCACCACTTTCTTTAACTGAAGCTTTCTTT
CDR3aa: CASSPLSLTEAFF

abundance: .
d_gene: .
j_gene: TRBJ2-6
v_gene: TRBV9
CDR3nt: TGTGCCAGCAGCGTAATGAGACAGGGAGGCTCTGGGGCCAACGTCCTGACTTTC
CDR3aa: CASSVMRQGGSGANVLTF

abundance: .
d_gene: TRBD1
j_gene: TRBJ2-7
v_gene: TRBV5-1
CDR3nt: TGCGCCAGCAGCATCCCAACAGGGGGGAGGTACGAGCAGTACTTC
CDR3aa: CASSIPTGGRYEQYF

abundance: .
d_gene: .
j_gene: TRBJ1-1
v_gene: TRBV6-1
CDR3nt: TGTGCCAGCAGACAACCAGGGAAGGTTGAAGCTTTCTTT
CDR3aa: CASRQPGKVEAFF

abundance: .
d_gene: TRBD1
j_gene: TRBJ1-5
v_gene: TRBV2
CDR3nt: TGTGCCAGCAGGGACAGGGGTGATCAGCCCCAGCATTTT
CDR3aa: CASRDRGDQPQHF

abundance: .
d_gene: TRBD2
j_gene: TRBJ2-1
v_gene: TRBV19
CDR3nt: TGTGCCAGTAGTATAAGGACTAGCGGGACGGGGCACAATGAGCAGTTCTTC
CDR3aa: CASSIRTSGTGHNEQFF

abundance: .
d_gene: .
j_gene: TRBJ1-2
v_gene: TRBV19
CDR3nt: TGTGCCAGTATACCGGGACAAGGGCCTAACTATGGCTACACCTTC
CDR3aa: CASIPGQGPNYGYTF

abundance: .
d_gene: .
j_gene: TRBJ1-4
v_gene: TRBV7-2
CDR3nt: TGTGCCAGCAGGTTGACAGCGGGCGCAACTAATGAAAAACTGTTTTTT
CDR3aa: CASRLTAGATNEKLFF

abundance: .
d_gene: .
j_gene: TRBJ2-3
v_gene: TRBV30
CDR3nt: TGTGCCTGGAGTGTTTTCAGGGAGGCCACAGATACGCAGTATTTT
CDR3aa: CAWSVFREATDTQYF

abundance: .
d_gene: .
j_gene: TRBJ2-3
v_gene: TRBV5-1
CDR3nt: TGCGCCAGCAGCTTGTGGGGCAGCAGAGATACGCAGTATTTT
CDR3aa: CASSLWGSRDTQYF

abundance: .
d_gene: .
j_gene: TRBJ1-4
v_gene: TRBV5-1
CDR3nt: TGCGCCAGCAGCTTGGGGTGGGCAGTTAATGAAAAACTGTTTTTT
CDR3aa: CASSLGWAVNEKLFF

abundance: .
d_gene: .
j_gene: TRBJ1-2
v_gene: TRBV18
CDR3nt: TGTGCCAGCTCACCATCGGTTCTTCCTAACTATGGCTACACCTTC
CDR3aa: CASSPSVLPNYGYTF

abundance: once
d_gene: .
j_gene: TRBJ1-6
v_gene: TRBV30
CDR3nt: TGTGCCTGGGCGCCGGGACACCTTGAGGGGACCCTCCACTTT
CDR3aa: CAWAPGHLEGTLHF

abundance: .
d_gene: TRBD1
j_gene: TRBJ2-5
v_gene: TRBV11-2
CDR3nt: TGTGCCAGCAGCTCATTTTGGGGGACAGGGACCGACCAAGAGACCCAGTACTTC
CDR3aa: CASSSFWGTGTDQETQYF

abundance: .
d_gene: .
j_gene: TRBJ1-2
v_gene: TRBV9
CDR3nt: TGTGCCAGCAGCTTACAGGGTGGAACCTATGGCTACACCTTC
CDR3aa: CASSLQGGTYGYTF

abundance: .
d_gene: .
j_gene: TRBJ2-7
v_gene: TRBV19
CDR3nt: TGTGCCAGTAGTATAGGAGGTGGTTACGAGCAGTACTTC
CDR3aa: CASSIGGGYEQYF

abundance: .
d_gene: TRBD1
j_gene: TRBJ1-3
v_gene: TRBV4-3
CDR3nt: TGCGCCAGCAGGGAAAAAAAGAAACAGGGGGTATCTGGAAACACCATATATTTT
CDR3aa: CASREKKKQGVSGNTIYF

abundance: few
d_gene: TRBD1
j_gene: TRBJ1-1
v_gene: TRBV13
CDR3nt: TGTGCCAGCAGCTTCGACAGGGCAGAGAACACTGAAGCTTTCTTT
CDR3aa: CASSFDRAENTEAFF

abundance: .
d_gene: .
j_gene: TRBJ1-5
v_gene: TRBV7-2
CDR3nt: TGTGCCAGCAGCTTACCGCGGCGGCCCCAGCATTTT
CDR3aa: CASSLPRRPQHF

abundance: .
d_gene: TRBD1
j_gene: TRBJ1-1
v_gene: TRBV6-5
CDR3nt: TGTGCCAGCAACGAGGGACAGCAAGCTTTCTTT
CDR3aa: CASNEGQQAFF

abundance: .
d_gene: .
j_gene: TRBJ2-5
v_gene: TRBV27
CDR3nt: TGTGCCAGCAGTCCACAATACCAAGAGACCCAGTACTTC
CDR3aa: CASSPQYQETQYF

abundance: .
d_gene: .
j_gene: TRBJ2-1
v_gene: TRBV4-1
CDR3nt: TGCGCCAGCAGCCAAGCAGGGTTCGGCAATGAGCAGTTCTTC
CDR3aa: CASSQAGFGNEQFF

abundance: .
d_gene: .
j_gene: TRBJ1-1
v_gene: TRBV5-6
CDR3nt: TGTGCCAGCAGCTTAGCCCAGGGAATGGGCACTGAAGCTTTCTTT
CDR3aa: CASSLAQGMGTEAFF

abundance: .
d_gene: TRBD2
j_gene: TRBJ2-7
v_gene: TRBV30
CDR3nt: TGTGCCTGGGCTAGCGGGGTCAGGCTCTACGAGCAGTACTTC
CDR3aa: CAWASGVRLYEQYF

abundance: .
d_gene: .
j_gene: TRBJ1-4
v_gene: TRBV7-2
CDR3nt: TGTGCCAGCAGCATCAGGGGACACACTAATGAAAAACTGTTTTTT
CDR3aa: CASSIRGHTNEKLFF

abundance: .
d_gene: .
j_gene: TRBJ1-2
v_gene: TRBV5-4
CDR3nt: TGTGCCAGCAGCTCGTTACAGGGCTATGGCTACACCTTC
CDR3aa: CASSSLQGYGYTF

abundance: .
d_gene: TRBD2
j_gene: TRBJ2-2
v_gene: TRBV30
CDR3nt: TGTGCCCCGAGCCCAAAAAAGCGGGAGGACGGGAACACCGGGGAGCTGTTTTTT
CDR3aa: CAPSPKKREDGNTGELFF

abundance: .
d_gene: TRBD1
j_gene: TRBJ2-7
v_gene: TRBV10-3
CDR3nt: TGTGCCATCAGTGAGACCCCCGGGACAGAAGCCTACGAGCAGTACTTC
CDR3aa: CAISETPGTEAYEQYF

abundance: .
d_gene: TRBD2
j_gene: TRBJ2-2
v_gene: TRBV6-6
CDR3nt: TGTGCCAGCAGTTACTCAAGCGGGAGGAACACCGGGGAGCTGTTTTTT
CDR3aa: CASSYSSGRNTGELFF

abundance: .
d_gene: .
j_gene: TRBJ1-2
v_gene: TRBV6-1
CDR3nt: TGTGCCAGCAGTGGTAGTTTCTATGGCTACACCTTC
CDR3aa: CASSGSFYGYTF

abundance: .
d_gene: TRBD1
j_gene: TRBJ2-2
v_gene: TRBV4-3
CDR3nt: TGCGCCAGCAGCCCTACGACAGGGCAAACCTCTCCGAACACCGGGGAGCTGTTTTTT
CDR3aa: CASSPTTGQTSPNTGELFF

abundance: .
d_gene: TRBD1
j_gene: TRBJ2-5
v_gene: TRBV2
CDR3nt: TGTGCCAGCAGTGGCGGGACAGGTAGATTATACCAAGAGGCCCAGTACTTC
CDR3aa: CASSGGTGRLYQEAQYF

abundance: few
d_gene: TRBD1
j_gene: TRBJ1-5
v_gene: TRBV7-9
CDR3nt: TGTGCCAGCAGCGGGACAGGGGATCAGCCCCAGCATTTT
CDR3aa: CASSGTGDQPQHF

abundance: .
d_gene: .
j_gene: TRBJ2-7
v_gene: TRBV5-4
CDR3nt: TGTGCCAGCAGCTGGGAATTGAGGGGGGAGCAGTACTTC
CDR3aa: CASSWELRGEQYF

abundance: .
d_gene: TRBD1
j_gene: TRBJ1-5
v_gene: TRBV7-9
CDR3nt: TGTTCCAGCAGCTTTGGGGGACAGGAGTTTAATCAGCCCCAGCATTTT
CDR3aa: CSSSFGGQEFNQPQHF

abundance: .
d_gene: TRBD1
j_gene: TRBJ2-7
v_gene: TRBV7-8
CDR3nt: TGTGCCAGCAGACGCGCTAGGCGGGGACAGGGGATTTACGAGCAGTACTTC
CDR3aa: CASRRARRGQGIYEQYF

abundance: .
d_gene: .
j_gene: TRBJ2-5
v_gene: TRBV2
CDR3nt: TGTGCCAGCAGAAGACTGGGTGAGACCCGGTACTTC
CDR3aa: CASRRLGETRYF

abundance: .
d_gene: .
j_gene: TRBJ1-1
v_gene: TRBV27
CDR3nt: TGTGCCAGCAGTACCCACCCAGTAAGATTGAACACTGAAGCTTTCTTT
CDR3aa: CASSTHPVRLNTEAFF

abundance: .
d_gene: .
j_gene: TRBJ1-2
v_gene: TRBV19
CDR3nt: TGTGCCAGTAGTATAGATAAACGGGACACCTATGGCTACACCTTC
CDR3aa: CASSIDKRDTYGYTF

abundance: .
d_gene: TRBD1
j_gene: TRBJ1-1
v_gene: TRBV6-5
CDR3nt: TGTGCCAGCAGTTTTCCGGGACAGGGTGAAGCTTTCTTT
CDR3aa: CASSFPGQGEAFF

abundance: .
d_gene: TRBD1
j_gene: TRBJ1-2
v_gene: TRBV5-1
CDR3nt: TGCGCCAGCAGCATGACAGGGGCTAACTATGGCTACACCTTC
CDR3aa: CASSMTGANYGYTF

abundance: .
d_gene: .
j_gene: TRBJ1-1
v_gene: TRBV5-6
CDR3nt: TGTGCCAGCAGCTTGGCCAAGTCTTCAACAGAAGTGAACACTGAAGCTTTCTTT
CDR3aa: CASSLAKSSTEVNTEAFF

abundance: .
d_gene: TRBD1
j_gene: TRBJ1-4
v_gene: TRBV4-1
CDR3nt: TGCGTCAGCAGCCAGGCAGGGGGGAGTTATGAAAAACTGTTTTTT
CDR3aa: CVSSQAGGSYEKLFF

abundance: .
d_gene: .
j_gene: TRBJ1-1
v_gene: TRBV7-8
CDR3nt: TGTGCCAGCAGCCCCAGCAGGGGTCGAAGGACTGAAGCTTTCTTT
CDR3aa: CASSPSRGRRTEAFF

abundance: .
d_gene: TRBD2
j_gene: TRBJ2-5
v_gene: TRBV7-2
CDR3nt: TGTGCCAGCAGCTTAGGTCCTAGCGGACAAGAGACCCAGTACTTC
CDR3aa: CASSLGPSGQETQYF

abundance: few
d_gene: .
j_gene: TRBJ2-1
v_gene: TRBV15
CDR3nt: TGTGCCACCAGCAGACAGGGTAGTGAGCAGTTCTTC
CDR3aa: CATSRQGSEQFF

abundance: .
d_gene: .
j_gene: TRBJ2-7
v_gene: TRBV5-1
CDR3nt: TGCGCCAGCAGGTCAGGGATCTACGAGCAGTACTTC
CDR3aa: CASRSGIYEQYF

abundance: .
d_gene: TRBD1
j_gene: TRBJ1-2
v_gene: TRBV29-1
CDR3nt: TGCAGCGTCACCGGGACAGGGGGATATGGCTACACCTTC
CDR3aa: CSVTGTGGYGYTF

abundance: .
d_gene: .
j_gene: TRBJ1-4
v_gene: TRBV2
CDR3nt: TGTGCCAGCACAATCTGGGGGGGGGAAAAACTGTTTTTT
CDR3aa: CASTIWGGEKLFF